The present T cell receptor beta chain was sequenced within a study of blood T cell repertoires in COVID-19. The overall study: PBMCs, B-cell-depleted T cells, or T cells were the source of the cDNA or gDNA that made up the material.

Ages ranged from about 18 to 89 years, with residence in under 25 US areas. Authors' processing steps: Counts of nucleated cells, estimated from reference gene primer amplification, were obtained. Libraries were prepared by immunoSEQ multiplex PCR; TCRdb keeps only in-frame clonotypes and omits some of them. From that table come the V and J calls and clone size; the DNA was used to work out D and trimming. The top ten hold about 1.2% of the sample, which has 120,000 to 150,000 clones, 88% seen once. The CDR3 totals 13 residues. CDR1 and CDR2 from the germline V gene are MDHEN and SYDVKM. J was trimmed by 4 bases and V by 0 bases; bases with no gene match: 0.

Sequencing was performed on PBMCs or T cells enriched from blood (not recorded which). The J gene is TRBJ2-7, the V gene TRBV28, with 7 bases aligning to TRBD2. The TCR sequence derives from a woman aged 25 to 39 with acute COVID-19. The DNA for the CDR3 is TGTGCCAGCAGTTTATGGGGGGGGTACGAGCAGTACTTC. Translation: CASSLWGGYEQYF.